This T cell receptor beta chain was profiled in a study of T cell responses to AZD1222 COVID-19 vaccine. The wider study: Pooling covered second doses at about 4 or about 12 weeks. Study conclusions and caveats: With two AZD1222 doses given, Spike-specific TCR breadth and depth both rose. At baseline, seropositivity was found in only 5 to 7 AZD1222 recipients.

For this clone: Its antigen is as yet unknown.

Profiling relied on immunoSEQ multiplex PCR, and the TCRdb table lists in-frame clones only, not all of them. The data contain 150,000 or so clones, just over 90% of them singletons. This CDR3 has 13 residues. V was trimmed by 2 bases and J by 4 bases, leaving 8 bases between them. Germline CDR1 reads SGHVS; CDR2 reads FNYEAQ. The V call is TRBV7-6, the J call TRBJ1-2; D is perhaps TRBD1 (5 bases). This sample comprised peripheral blood, obtained on day 0 of AZD1222 vaccination. This TCR derives from an adult in good health. The CDR3, as DNA: TGTGCCAGCAGCTTAACCAGGGTCTATGGCTACACCTTC. Residues: CASSLTRVYGYTF.